This T cell receptor beta chain came from a study of early T cells in non-severe SARS-CoV-2 infection. Study-wide background: The input, bulk RNA from unsorted whole blood, was sequenced, and chains were unpaired. Findings and limits, study-wide: Database matching using VDJdb favored anti-spike CD8 responses, with private and CD4 specificities left missing.

Individual cDNA molecules received unique molecular identifiers during library preparation. TCRdb reanalysed the 5' RACE reads using MiXCR and keeps one entry per CDR3 protein. The profile shows around 25,000 distinct CDR3 sequences, less than 6% of them singletons. This clonotype was observed a few times. The antigen remains unidentified. The germline CDR1 and CDR2 sequences are SGHTA and FQGNSA. The CDR3 spans 15 residues. V was cut by 1 base and J by 4 bases, with 8 bases left in between. V usage is TRBV7-2 and J usage is TRBJ2-6, with TRBD1 as a possible D gene (5 bases). The TCR originated in an adult who was a healthcare worker with PCR-confirmed SARS-CoV-2 infection or an uninfected control (not recorded which). The source material was whole blood. The chain's CDR3 is CASSLEGVGANVLTF. The CDR3 DNA reads TGTGCCAGCAGCTTAGAAGGGGTAGGGGCCAACGTCCTGACTTTC. Based on the CDR3 plus reference TRBV7-2 and TRBJ2-6, the full variable domain is GAGVSQSPSNKVTEKGKDVELRCDPISGHTALYWYRQSLGQGLEFLIYFQGNSAPDKSGLPSDRFSAERTGGSVSTLTIQRTQQEDSAVYLCASSLEGVGANVLTFGAGSRLTVL.